This TCR beta chain was identified in a study of blood T cells in healthy people across ages (dated by TCRdb to between 2014 and 2017). Regarding the research as a whole: Template switching captured roughly one uniquely barcoded TCR beta cDNA molecule per two T cells in model experiments. The study measured age-related changes in TCR beta repertoire diversity using deep sequencing normalized with unique cDNA molecular identifiers. Donors were grouped into four age groups: young (average roughly 17 years), middle-aged (roughly 37), aged (about 60) and long-lived (about 90). To avoid experimental bias, donors of different ages were randomly spread across the sequencing lanes. The study analyzed two additional independent replicas of 1 million unique cDNA reads from the same blood draw for two donors, one aged 18 to 29 and one aged 80 or older. What the work shows at the level of the full study, not this receptor alone: There was a strong correlation between observed TCR beta diversity and the percentage of naive T cells measured by flow cytometry. Since profiling was done on bulk unsorted PBMCs, naive and antigen-experienced compartments could not be conclusively compared. Observed TCR beta diversity per million T cells fell roughly linearly with age, and a significant reduction was already apparent by age roughly 41. Compared with the aged group, the long-lived group had more naive CD4+ T cells, fewer expanded clones and increased TCR diversity, suggesting age selection. Because the CMV infection status of the donors was unknown, age-related changes in expanded clonotypes may potentially have been confounded. Total diversity estimates from one million sequenced T cells were considered lower bounds and underestimates.

Details on this clonotype: What this receptor recognizes is not known. This may be a read error: a much more frequent sequence differs by one nucleotide.

Receptors were amplified or captured by 5' RACE. The reads were generated on an Illumina HiSeq 2500. A second PCR of roughly 7 to 12 cycles was performed with a sample-barcoded 5' primer and a J-beta primer mix. A template-switch 5' adaptor carrying 12 random nucleotides introduced a unique molecular identifier onto each TCR beta cDNA molecule. At least 2.5 million CDR3-containing paired-end reads were obtained from each sample. The Mint cDNA synthesis kit, primed by a TRBC-specific oligonucleotide, was used to synthesize first-strand cDNA from all RNA. All cDNA was treated with uracil-DNA glycosylase and then went through a first 18-cycle PCR with the universal primers M1SS and BC2_uni_R. From the authors' description of their analysis: For normalization, 1 million high-quality reads, each with a distinct molecular identifier, were randomly selected from each sample. Reads with shared molecular identifiers were discarded instead of being binned into consensus sequences. MiTCR, run with a Q25 quality threshold and the strictest error-elimination algorithm, handled CDR3 identification, clonotype clustering and error correction. A nonparametric unseen species model using Euler transformation provided a lower-bound estimate of total TCR beta diversity. The raw public data were reprocessed by TCRdb itself: fastp quality trimming at Q25, MiXCR clonotype calling, in-frame beta chains only. Identical CDR3 proteins give one entry, which carries the most common genes and DNA. These V and J calls originate from TCRdb's pipeline instead of the authors' own analysis. The sample table lists some 1.6 million distinct CDR3 sequences, around 36% of them with a count of one. Of the sample, over 9% is held by the ten largest clones.

The donors were some 36 Caucasian individuals from Russia, aged roughly 6 to 100 years, who were systemically healthy. Each donor gave ten milliliters of peripheral blood, collected into EDTA-treated Vacutainer tubes. Ficoll-Paque density-gradient centrifugation was used to isolate PBMCs, with at least 6 million obtained per sample. Total RNA, at least 6 micrograms per sample, was extracted from PBMCs with Trizol reagent. For every donor, an aliquot of PBMCs went through flow cytometry to measure the percentages of naive CD45RAhigh/CD27high T cells. Inclusive of the bounding cysteine and phenylalanine, the CDR3 is 13 residues long. Just CDR3 DNA is preserved here, 39 bases in frame from base 1. Reading the germline V gene (reference sequence) gives CDR1 DFQATT and CDR2 SNEGSKA.

What was sequenced was blood. This receptor was taken from a woman in her twenties or thirties in good health. Recombination connected TRBV20-1 to TRBJ2-4; D gene: possibly TRBD1, on 5 matching bases. The closer fit of TRBJ2-5 to the DNA end suggests the J call may be wrong. For the CDR3, the sequence is CSAPPGQRETQYF. The nucleotide sequence reads TGCAGTGCCCCGCCAGGGCAGCGCGAGACCCAGTACTTC.